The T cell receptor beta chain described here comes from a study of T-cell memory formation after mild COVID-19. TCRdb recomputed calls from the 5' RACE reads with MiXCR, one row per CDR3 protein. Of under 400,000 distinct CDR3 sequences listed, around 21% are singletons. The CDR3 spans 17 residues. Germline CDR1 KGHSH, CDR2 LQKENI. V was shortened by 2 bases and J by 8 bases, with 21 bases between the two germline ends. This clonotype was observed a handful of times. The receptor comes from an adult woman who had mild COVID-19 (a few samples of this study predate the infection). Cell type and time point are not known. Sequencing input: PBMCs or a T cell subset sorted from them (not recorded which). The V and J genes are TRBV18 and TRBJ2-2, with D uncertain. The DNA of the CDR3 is TGTGCCAGCTCACCAACCTACTCGGACCCCGCGGTGGGGGAGCTGTTTTTT. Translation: CASSPTYSDPAVGELFF.